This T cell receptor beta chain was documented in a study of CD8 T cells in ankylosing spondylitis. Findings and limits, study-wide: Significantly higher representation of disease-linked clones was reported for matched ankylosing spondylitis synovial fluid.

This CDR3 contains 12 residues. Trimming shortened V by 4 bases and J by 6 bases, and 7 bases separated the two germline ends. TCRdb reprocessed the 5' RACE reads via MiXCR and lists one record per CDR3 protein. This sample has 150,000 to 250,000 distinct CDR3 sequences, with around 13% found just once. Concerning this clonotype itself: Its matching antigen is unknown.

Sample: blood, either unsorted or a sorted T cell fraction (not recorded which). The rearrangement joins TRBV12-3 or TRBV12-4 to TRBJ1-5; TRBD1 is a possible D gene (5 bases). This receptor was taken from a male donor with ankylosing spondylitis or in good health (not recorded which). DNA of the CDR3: TGTGCCAGCAGTTACGACAGTCAGCCCCAGCATTTT. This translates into CASSYDSQPQHF.